The rows below give T cell receptor beta chains drawn from one sample of a study of vaccination and CD4 T cells after COVID-19. TCRdb re-called the PCR reads through MiXCR, storing one row per CDR3 protein. Of about 31,000 distinct CDR3 sequences listed, approximately 49% were seen once; the top ten hold about 5.8%. The sample here was CD4+ T cells from blood, taken about 7 months after SARS-CoV-2 vaccination. The receptors shown here come from a human donor who had recovered from COVID-19. Each CDR3 is given with its conserved first and last residue. Fields, in order: clone size, J gene, V gene, D gene, CDR3 protein, CDR3 DNA. D genes are given only for firm matches. The size of a clone is reported for some rows only, either as once, few or many, or as a class for expanded clones.

>NA|TRBJ1-5|TRBV5-8|NA
CASRLLGGREQPQHF
TGTGCCAGCAGACTCCTTGGGGGAAGGGAGCAGCCCCAGCATTTT
>few|TRBJ2-5|TRBV10-3|TRBD1
CAISESTGKETQYF
TGTGCCATCAGTGAGTCGACAGGGAAAGAGACCCAGTACTTC
>NA|TRBJ2-7|TRBV5-1|NA
CASSLTQGAREQYF
TGCGCCAGCAGCTTGACCCAAGGGGCGCGGGAGCAGTACTTC
>NA|TRBJ2-1|TRBV7-9|NA
CASSFTGSSYNEQFF
TGTGCCAGCAGCTTCACTGGGAGCTCCTACAATGAGCAGTTCTTC
>NA|TRBJ2-3|TRBV6-6|NA
CASRFRSVSTDTQYF
TGTGCCAGCAGATTTAGATCAGTTAGCACAGATACGCAGTATTTT
>few|TRBJ2-5|TRBV7-2|NA
CASSLSYNQETQYF
TGTGCCAGCAGCTTATCTTACAACCAAGAGACCCAGTACTTC
>NA|TRBJ2-5|TRBV7-8|NA
CASSHPGLDKETQYF
TGTGCCAGCAGTCACCCGGGACTTGATAAAGAGACCCAGTACTTC
>once|TRBJ2-5|TRBV7-2|NA
CASSLASETQYF
TGTGCCAGCAGCTTAGCTTCGGAGACCCAGTACTTC
>medium-sized|TRBJ1-2|TRBV27|NA
CASRQWAGNYGYTF
TGTGCCAGCAGACAATGGGCAGGGAACTATGGCTACACCTTC
>NA|TRBJ2-1|TRBV6-1|NA
CASSESAGTGNNEQFF
TGTGCCAGCAGTGAAAGTGCAGGGACTGGAAACAATGAGCAGTTCTTC
>NA|TRBJ2-5|TRBV7-2|NA
CASSLGGLETQYF
TGTGCCAGCAGCTTAGGGGGACTAGAGACCCAGTACTTC
>few|TRBJ2-1|TRBV20-1|TRBD2
CSAKGSGRVNEQFF
TGCAGTGCTAAGGGTAGCGGGAGGGTAAATGAGCAGTTCTTC
>few|TRBJ2-1|TRBV20-1|TRBD2
CSELAAYNEQFF
TGCAGTGAACTAGCGGCCTACAATGAGCAGTTCTTC
>NA|TRBJ2-7|TRBV6-1|NA
CASSEFPTGQSLRAEYF
TGTGCCAGCAGTGAATTTCCCACGGGACAAAGCCTACGAGCGGAGTACTTC
>NA|TRBJ2-7|TRBV6-1|TRBD2
CASHSSSGTDEQYF
TGTGCCAGCCACAGTTCTAGCGGGACCGACGAGCAGTACTTC
>NA|TRBJ2-2|TRBV25-1|TRBD2
CASRKGGRELFF
TGTGCCAGCAGGAAGGGAGGGCGGGAGCTGTTTTTT
>NA|TRBJ2-7|TRBV19|NA
CASSIGAAVYEQYF
TGTGCCAGTAGTATCGGGGCTGCTGTCTACGAGCAGTACTTC
>NA|TRBJ2-2|TRBV20-1|NA
CSAQSGITGELFF
TGCAGTGCCCAGTCAGGGATCACCGGGGAGCTGTTTTTT
>NA|TRBJ1-5|TRBV7-3|NA
CASSAQDSNQPQHF
TGTGCCAGCAGCGCACAGGATAGCAATCAGCCCCAGCATTTT
>once|TRBJ2-2|TRBV7-2|TRBD2
CASSLVASGSFTGELFF
TGTGCCAGCAGCTTAGTGGCTAGCGGGAGCTTCACCGGGGAGCTGTTTTTT
>NA|TRBJ2-5|TRBV6-1|TRBD2
CASSGAGGRETQYF
TGTGCCAGCAGTGGGGCGGGAGGGAGGGAGACCCAGTACTTC
>NA|TRBJ2-1|TRBV7-3|NA
CASSLHADRLSNEQFF
TGTGCCAGCAGCCTACATGCTGACAGGTTGTCGAATGAGCAGTTCTTC
>once|TRBJ2-1|TRBV10-3|TRBD2
CAISGGTSGRNEQFF
TGTGCCATCAGTGGGGGGACTAGCGGGCGGAATGAGCAGTTCTTC
>NA|TRBJ2-5|TRBV5-6|TRBD2
CASSPGLAGVSLQETQYF
TGTGCCAGCAGCCCCGGACTAGCGGGAGTTTCCCTCCAAGAGACCCAGTACTTC
>NA|TRBJ2-1|TRBV5-4|NA
CASSKDQTYNEQFF
TGTGCCAGCAGCAAGGACCAGACCTACAATGAGCAGTTCTTC
>NA|TRBJ2-3|TRBV20-1|NA
CSARDLFRDGSTDTQYF
TGCAGTGCTAGAGATTTGTTCCGGGACGGCAGCACAGATACGCAGTATTTT
>NA|TRBJ1-1|TRBV30|NA
CAWSPQLGTEAFF
TGTGCCTGGAGTCCACAATTAGGCACTGAAGCTTTCTTT
>few|TRBJ2-2|TRBV7-6|NA
CASSRGGNTGELFF
TGTGCCAGCAGCAGAGGGGGGAACACCGGGGAGCTGTTTTTT
>NA|TRBJ2-5|TRBV20-1|TRBD2
CSAPQGSSGRLETQYF
TGCAGTGCTCCTCAGGGGAGTAGCGGGAGGTTGGAGACCCAGTACTTC
>NA|TRBJ2-1|TRBV7-8|NA
CASSLTAPNEQFF
TGTGCCAGCAGCTTAACAGCGCCCAATGAGCAGTTCTTC
>NA|TRBJ2-7|TRBV5-6|NA
CASSFPTGLTPYEQYF
TGTGCCAGCAGCTTTCCGACAGGACTAACCCCATACGAGCAGTACTTC
>NA|TRBJ1-1|TRBV5-4|NA
CASSRILSGEAFF
TGTGCCAGCAGCAGAATTTTATCAGGGGAAGCTTTCTTT
>NA|TRBJ2-2|TRBV7-2|NA
CASSLAGMEGELFF
TGTGCCAGCAGCTTAGCAGGGATGGAAGGGGAGCTGTTTTTT
>NA|TRBJ2-7|TRBV7-3|NA
CASSLLRYEQYF
TGTGCCAGCAGCTTACTCAGGTACGAGCAGTACTTC
>NA|TRBJ2-7|TRBV18|TRBD1
CASSSQEQGWEYF
TGTGCCAGCTCATCCCAAGAACAGGGGTGGGAGTACTTC
>few|TRBJ1-3|TRBV20-1|NA
CSASAGPGNTIYF
TGCAGTGCTAGCGCCGGGCCCGGAAACACCATATATTTT
>NA|TRBJ2-5|TRBV15|NA
CATSRVQTQETQYF
TGTGCCACCAGCAGAGTACAGACCCAAGAGACCCAGTACTTC
>medium-sized|TRBJ1-5|TRBV15|NA
CATSRITRDQPQHF
TGTGCCACCAGCAGGATAACACGGGATCAGCCCCAGCATTTT
>NA|TRBJ2-7|TRBV7-9|TRBD2
CASSGTRTGTSETYEQYF
TGTGCCAGCAGCGGGACGCGGACCGGGACTAGCGAGACCTACGAGCAGTACTTC
>NA|TRBJ1-5|TRBV7-2|NA
CASSRDWEVGQPQHF
TGTGCCAGCAGCCGAGACTGGGAAGTAGGTCAGCCCCAGCATTTT
>NA|TRBJ2-1|TRBV27|NA
CASRTERTQFF
TGTGCCAGCAGAACGGAGCGGACGCAGTTCTTC
>NA|TRBJ1-6|TRBV6-2/TRBV6-3|TRBD1
CATLDREMAPLHF
TGTGCCACCTTGGACAGGGAAATGGCACCCCTCCACTTT